Following are 26 T cell receptor beta chains from one sample sequenced in a study of shared clonotypes between healthy human individuals. The protocol was immunoSEQ multiplex PCR, while the TCRdb copy is restricted to in-frame clones and leaves out a portion. The sample carries about 610,000 clones, almost 97% recorded once. The sequenced sample was naive CD4+ T cells sorted from blood. Subset here: CD45RA+ positively selected. The receptor source for this set is a woman aged 25-40 years in good health.

The chain joins TRBV28 to TRBJ2-5; D perhaps matches TRBD2 (6 bases). The J call is doubtful: the DNA matches TRBJ2-7 better. The CDR3 consists of 14 residues. Germline V gene data show CDR1 as MDHEN and CDR2 as SYDVKM. The CDR3 here is CASRNPTSQYEQYF. CDR3 bases: TGTGCCAGCAGAAACCCGACTAGTCAGTACGAGCAGTACTTC.

This chain joins TRBV30 and TRBJ2-7, with D possibly being TRBD2 (5 bases). V was trimmed by 4 bases and J by 2 bases, leaving 9 bases between them. This CDR3 spans 12 amino acids. CDR1 is GTSNPN and CDR2 is SVGIG in the germline V gene (reference sequence). CDR3 protein: CAWTRGTYEQYF. In DNA, the CDR3 is TGTGCCTGGACCCGGGGAACCTACGAGCAGTACTTC.

Comments on this clone: The sample carries other DNA sequences with the same CDR3. The chain combines TRBV18 with TRBJ1-4; D not certain. CDR1 and CDR2 from the germline V gene are KGHSH and LQKENI. The CDR3 covers 11 residues. The V and J ends lost 2 bases and 8 bases respectively, with 3 bases between them. The CDR3 sequence is CASSPGEKLFF. Written as DNA, the CDR3 is TGTGCCAGCTCACCAGGCGAAAAACTGTTTTTT.

This sequence joins TRBV7-2 and TRBJ2-7; D is possibly TRBD2 (5 bases). V was pared by 5 bases and J by 0 bases, with 11 bases between. CDR1 is SGHTA, CDR2 FQGNSA, per germline. There are 14 residues in the CDR3. Here the CDR3 reads CASSPRTLSYEQYF. The DNA for the CDR3 is TGTGCCAGCAGCCCCCGGACTCTCTCCTACGAGCAGTACTTC. The whole variable domain, remainder taken from reference TRBV7-2 and TRBJ2-7, is GAGVSQSPSNKVTEKGKDVELRCDPISGHTALYWYRQSLGQGLEFLIYFQGNSAPDKSGLPSDRFSAERTGGSVSTLTIQRTQQEDSAVYLCASSPRTLSYEQYFGPGTRLTVT.

V and J are TRBV7-9 and TRBJ1-5; D is perhaps TRBD1 (5 bases). The CDR3 totals 14 residues. In germline, CDR1 is SEHNR, CDR2 FQNEAQ (reference sequence). Trimming stripped 5 bases from V and 4 bases from J, with 12 bases between. The CDR3 region has the DNA TGTGCCAGCAGCCCAGACAGTCGGAATCAGCCCCAGCATTTT. Protein: CASSPDSRNQPQHF.

The gene calls are TRBV10-2 and TRBJ1-5; 7 positions match TRBD1. Unmatched junction bases numbered 4, after V lost 8 bases and J lost 0 bases. The CDR3 spans 14 residues. Germline V gene data show CDR1 as WSHSY and CDR2 as SAAADI. CDR3 DNA sequence: TGCGCCAGCGGGGACAGCTATAGCAATCAGCCCCAGCATTTT. Translating it yields CASGDSYSNQPQHF.

This sequence joins TRBV28 and TRBJ2-3; 7 nucleotides agree with TRBD2. The junction had 5 bases not matched to a gene; V was cut back by 8 bases and J by 3 bases. The CDR3 contains 13 residues. Germline V gene sequence: CDR1 MDHEN, CDR2 SYDVKM. The CDR3 reads CASGRADTDTQYF. The CDR3 coding sequence is TGTGCCAGCGGGAGGGCCGATACAGATACGCAGTATTTT.

The V and J genes are TRBV15 and TRBJ2-3, with 10 nucleotides matching TRBD1. The CDR3 is made up of 17 amino acids. Germline CDR1 and CDR2: LNHNV and YYDKDF (reference sequence). Unmatched junction bases numbered 6, after V lost 1 base and J lost 2 bases. The CDR3 is CATSRGTGTGATDTQYF. As DNA, the CDR3 is TGTGCCACCAGCAGAGGCACCGGGACAGGGGCCACAGATACGCAGTATTTT.

The chain links TRBV28 to TRBJ2-7; tentatively, D is TRBD2 (8 bases). V gave up 5 bases and J gave up 2 bases, with 28 bases separating them. Germline CDR1 is MDHEN and CDR2 is SYDVKM. The length of the CDR3 is 19 residues. CDR3 sequence: CASSLTGAGSGAPPYEQYF. CDR3 bases: TGTGCCAGCAGTCTCACAGGGGCTGGTAGCGGGGCACCTCCCTACGAGCAGTACTTC.

This sequence joins TRBV6-5 and TRBJ2-5, with TRBD2 matching 7 bases. The CDR3 spans 13 residues. The V segment lost 6 bases and the J segment 5 bases; nucleotides outside the gene matches: 6. Germline V gene sequence: CDR1 MNHEY, CDR2 SVGAGI. The DNA of the CDR3 is TGTGCCAGCAGCGAGACTAGCCTGGAGACCCAGTACTTC. It specifies CASSETSLETQYF.

J is TRBJ1-1 and V is TRBV4-1; no firm D call. Deletions cut 4 bases from V and 5 bases from J, with 17 bases between. This CDR3 comprises 15 residues. Germline lookup yields CDR1 MGHRA and CDR2 YSYEKL. As DNA, the CDR3 is TGCGCCAGCAGCCGGACGGGCCCCAAAGGAACTGAAGCTTTCTTT. Residues: CASSRTGPKGTEAFF.

The chain combines TRBV5-1 with TRBJ2-3, with a possible D match to TRBD2 (5 bases). Germline loops: CDR1 SGHRS, CDR2 YFSETQ. The CDR3 loop spans 15 amino acids. V was shortened by 5 bases and J by 0 bases, with 13 bases between the two germline ends. Here the CDR3 reads CASRMWRASTDTQYF. Here the CDR3 DNA reads TGCGCCAGCAGGATGTGGCGGGCCAGCACAGATACGCAGTATTTT. The entire variable domain, with the rest obtained from reference TRBV5-1 and TRBJ2-3, is as follows: KAGVTQTPRYLIKTRGQQVTLSCSPISGHRSVSWYQQTPGQGLQFLFEYFSETQRNKGNFPGRFSGRQFSNSRSEMNVSTLELGDSALYLCASRMWRASTDTQYFGPGTRLTVL.

V gene TRBV7-2 combines with J gene TRBJ2-7; unclear D gene. The germline V and J ends were trimmed by 2 bases and 2 bases, with 19 bases remaining between them. The CDR3 runs to 17 residues. CDR1 and CDR2 from the germline V gene are SGHTA and FQGNSA. The CDR3 region has the DNA TGTGCCAGCAGCTTATCCTCCGGGCTAGTCGGTCCCTACGAGCAGTACTTC. Its protein is CASSLSSGLVGPYEQYF. The whole variable domain, remainder taken from reference TRBV7-2 and TRBJ2-7, is GAGVSQSPSNKVTEKGKDVELRCDPISGHTALYWYRQSLGQGLEFLIYFQGNSAPDKSGLPSDRFSAERTGGSVSTLTIQRTQQEDSAVYLCASSLSSGLVGPYEQYFGPGTRLTVT.

This sequence joins TRBV5-1 and TRBJ2-1, with 7 bases matching TRBD2. V shed 6 bases, J shed 5 bases, and the junction held 5 bases outside the gene matches. This CDR3 is built from 13 residues. CDR1 SGHRS and CDR2 YFSETQ come from the germline V gene. The CDR3 DNA reads as TGCGCCAGCAACCAGCGGGATGACAATGAGCAGTTCTTC. Protein: CASNQRDDNEQFF.

This sequence joins TRBV28 and TRBJ1-2; D remains ambiguous. Germline lookup yields CDR1 MDHEN and CDR2 SYDVKM. V lost 6 bases and J lost 0, with 17 bases in between. The CDR3 has 16 residues. CDR3 loop: CASSRLRARANYGYTF. In nucleotides, the CDR3 is TGTGCCAGCAGCCGCCTCCGGGCCCGAGCTAACTATGGCTACACCTTC.

This chain joins TRBV28 and TRBJ2-7, with D possibly being TRBD1 (6 bases). Germline loops: CDR1 MDHEN, CDR2 SYDVKM. The CDR3 contains 15 residues. V lost 1 base to trimming and J lost 2 bases, with 12 bases between them. The CDR3 is CASSLLQGRTYEQYF. The CDR3 DNA reads TGTGCCAGCAGTTTATTACAGGGACGAACCTACGAGCAGTACTTC.

The J gene is TRBJ2-2, the V gene TRBV7-3; D remains unclear. CDR1 SGHTA and CDR2 FQGTGA come from the germline V gene. Deletions cut 3 bases from V and 9 bases from J, with 17 bases between. The CDR3 runs to 15 residues. CDR3 residues: CASSFALDPPRELFF. The CDR3 DNA reads as TGTGCCAGCAGCTTCGCGCTAGACCCGCCCCGGGAGCTGTTTTTT.

The gene calls are TRBV19 and TRBJ2-1; 7 bases line up with TRBD2. CDR3 length: 20 residues. Germline CDR1 LNHDA, CDR2 SQIVND (reference sequence). The trim removed 6 bases at V and 8 bases at J, leaving 28 bases unmatched. In DNA, the CDR3 is TGTGCCAGTAGCCAACGGCCTAGCGGAAACCTTCACCCACCCACCCATGAGCAGTTCTTC. Its protein product is CASSQRPSGNLHPPTHEQFF.

CDR3 loop: CASSLQGTEKLFF. CDR3 DNA sequence: TGTGCCAGCAGCTTACAGGGCACAGAAAAACTGTTTTTT. The gene calls are TRBV5-4 and TRBJ1-4, with TRBD1 as a possible D gene (6 bases). The germline CDR1 and CDR2 sequences are SGHNT and YYREEE (reference sequence). The CDR3 covers 13 residues. V dropped 2 bases and J dropped 8 bases, with 10 bases sitting between them. The whole variable domain, filled in from reference TRBV5-4 and TRBJ1-4, reads ETGVTQSPTHLIKTRGQQVTLRCSSQSGHNTVSWYQQALGQGPQFIFQYYREEENGRGNFPPRFSGLQFPNYSSELNVNALELDDSALYLCASSLQGTEKLFFGSGTQLSVL.

CDR3 amino acids: CASSPPQPGQHIYEQYF. The CDR3 DNA follows: TGTGCCAGCTCACCACCCCAACCGGGACAGCATATTTACGAGCAGTACTTC. The genes are TRBV18 and TRBJ2-7, with 7 bases matching TRBD1. The CDR3 loop spans 17 amino acids. The germline gives CDR1 KGHSH, CDR2 LQKENI. The V and J ends lost 0 bases and 4 bases, in that order; junction bases with no gene match: 12.

As to this clone: Different DNA sequences within this sample yield the same CDR3. This chain uses TRBV18 with TRBJ1-1, with no clear D. This CDR3 contains 13 residues. The V gene lost 3 bases and the J gene lost 1 base, with 6 bases spanning the gap. Germline-derived CDR1 and CDR2 are KGHSH and LQKENI. CDR3 protein: CASSPSGNTEAFF. CDR3 bases: TGTGCCAGCTCACCGTCAGGGAACACTGAAGCTTTCTTT. The whole variable domain, filled in from reference TRBV18 and TRBJ1-1, reads NAGVMQNPRHLVRRRGQEARLRCSPMKGHSHVYWYRQLPEEGLKFMVYLQKENIIDESGMPKERFSAEFPKEGPSILRIQQVVRGDSAAYFCASSPSGNTEAFFGQGTRLTVV.

The J gene is TRBJ1-5, the V gene TRBV28, with a possible D match to TRBD1 (6 bases). The CDR3 runs 15 residues. V gave up 7 bases and J gave up 4 bases, with 17 bases separating them. Germline CDR1 is MDHEN and CDR2 is SYDVKM. Here the CDR3 DNA reads TGTGCCAGCAACCCCCAGACAGGAGGGAATCAGCCCCAGCATTTT. Amino acids: CASNPQTGGNQPQHF.

V usage is TRBV5-6 and J usage is TRBJ1-5; tentative D call: TRBD1 (5 bases). CDR3 length: 13 amino acids. Trimming removed 4 bases at V and 7 bases at J, with 12 bases between. Per the germline V gene, CDR1 is SGHDT and CDR2 is YYEEEE. The CDR3 is CASSRRRDQPQHF. CDR3 DNA: TGTGCCAGCAGCCGCAGGAGGGACCAGCCCCAGCATTTT.

The rearrangement links TRBV6-5 to TRBJ2-7; D is uncertain. In germline, CDR1 is MNHEY, CDR2 SVGAGI. V lost 6 bases and J 0 bases, leaving 12 bases between the germline ends. The CDR3 covers 14 residues. The CDR3 reads CASRTGYSSYEQYF. The CDR3, as DNA: TGTGCCAGCAGGACTGGGTACTCCTCCTACGAGCAGTACTTC.

The chain employs TRBV7-2 and TRBJ2-1; possible D gene TRBD1, 6 bases. This CDR3 region has 16 residues. Germline loops: CDR1 SGHTA, CDR2 FQGNSA. The germline V and J ends were trimmed by 5 bases and 6 bases, with 20 bases remaining between them. CDR3 in amino acids: CASSPPGTRTGNEQFF. In DNA form, the CDR3 reads TGTGCCAGCAGCCCTCCGGGGACACGAACGGGCAATGAGCAGTTCTTC.

V and J are TRBV5-4 and TRBJ2-4, with D possibly matching TRBD1 (6 bases). Germline CDR1 SGHNT, CDR2 YYREEE (reference sequence). The V and J ends lost 0 bases and 8 bases respectively, with 21 bases between them. The CDR3 consists of 17 residues. Here the CDR3 reads CASSLAPGARSQDIQYF. The CDR3 DNA reads as TGTGCCAGCAGCTTGGCGCCAGGGGCGCGGAGCCAAGACATTCAGTACTTC.